This is a list of T cell receptor beta chains from one sample in a study of T cell responses to AZD1222 COVID-19 vaccine. Sequenced by immunoSEQ multiplex PCR; TCRdb stores in-frame clones only, minus some. The top ten hold about 10% of the sample, which has some 120,000 clones, approximately 87% seen once. This specimen was peripheral blood, taken on day 0 of AZD1222 vaccination. These TCRs come from an adult in good health. The CDR3 runs from the conserved cysteine through the conserved F or W. The order of the fields is D gene, CDR3 length, J gene, V gene, clone size, CDR3 DNA, CDR3 protein. The D gene is left open where the match is weak. Clone size is shown for a subset of rows, as once, few, many or a class of expanded clone.

D gene: TRBD1
CDR3 length: 13
J gene: TRBJ1-4
V gene: TRBV30
clone size: NA
CDR3 DNA: TGTGCCTGGAGTGCGGACAGGGGTGAAAAACTGTTTTTT
CDR3 protein: CAWSADRGEKLFF

D gene: TRBD2
CDR3 length: 18
J gene: TRBJ2-7
V gene: TRBV7-8
clone size: NA
CDR3 DNA: TGTGCCAGCAGCTCCGTGGGGTTAGAAGAGACTAGCATCTACGAGCAGTACTTC
CDR3 protein: CASSSVGLEETSIYEQYF

D gene: NA
CDR3 length: 15
J gene: TRBJ2-1
V gene: TRBV11-1
clone size: NA
CDR3 DNA: TGTGCCAGCAGCTTGGTGGGGGGAAATTACAATGAGCAGTTCTTC
CDR3 protein: CASSLVGGNYNEQFF

D gene: NA
CDR3 length: 14
J gene: TRBJ1-1
V gene: TRBV2
clone size: NA
CDR3 DNA: TGTGCCAGCAGAACCGTGGGGGGATTGGCTGAAGCTTTCTTT
CDR3 protein: CASRTVGGLAEAFF

D gene: TRBD2
CDR3 length: 14
J gene: TRBJ2-7
V gene: TRBV11-2
clone size: NA
CDR3 DNA: TGTGCCAGCAGCTGGGGGGGTAGGCTCTACGAGCAGTACTTC
CDR3 protein: CASSWGGRLYEQYF

D gene: TRBD2
CDR3 length: 13
J gene: TRBJ2-7
V gene: TRBV11-2
clone size: NA
CDR3 DNA: TGTGCCAGCAGCCAGGGACTAGCCTACGAGCAGTACTTC
CDR3 protein: CASSQGLAYEQYF

D gene: TRBD1
CDR3 length: 15
J gene: TRBJ1-1
V gene: TRBV5-1
clone size: NA
CDR3 DNA: TGCGCCAGCAGCAGACCGGGACAGGGAAACACTGAAGCTTTCTTT
CDR3 protein: CASSRPGQGNTEAFF

D gene: TRBD1
CDR3 length: 13
J gene: TRBJ1-1
V gene: TRBV18
clone size: NA
CDR3 DNA: TGTGCCAGCTCTCTCACAGGGGCCCCTGAAGCTTTCTTT
CDR3 protein: CASSLTGAPEAFF

D gene: NA
CDR3 length: 16
J gene: TRBJ1-1
V gene: TRBV21-1
clone size: NA
CDR3 DNA: TGTGCCAGCAGGCCACAGGGGGTGGGGATAAACACTGAAGCTTTCTTT
CDR3 protein: CASRPQGVGINTEAFF

D gene: TRBD2
CDR3 length: 14
J gene: TRBJ2-7
V gene: TRBV28
clone size: NA
CDR3 DNA: TGTGCCAGCATCCTCGGGGGAGGGGTCTACGAGCAGTACTTC
CDR3 protein: CASILGGGVYEQYF

D gene: NA
CDR3 length: 12
J gene: TRBJ2-7
V gene: TRBV2
clone size: few
CDR3 DNA: TGTGCCAGCAGGATCCAGGGGCACGAGCAGTACTTC
CDR3 protein: CASRIQGHEQYF

D gene: TRBD2
CDR3 length: 17
J gene: TRBJ2-5
V gene: TRBV7-2
clone size: NA
CDR3 DNA: TGTGCCAGCAGCTTACGGCGTGGATTAGCGGGGAGAGAGACCCAGTACTTC
CDR3 protein: CASSLRRGLAGRETQYF

D gene: TRBD2
CDR3 length: 15
J gene: TRBJ2-1
V gene: TRBV27
clone size: NA
CDR3 DNA: TGTGCCAGCAGTTCCGGACTAGCGGGACCAGTTGAGCAGTTCTTC
CDR3 protein: CASSSGLAGPVEQFF

D gene: TRBD1
CDR3 length: 16
J gene: TRBJ1-4
V gene: TRBV6-1
clone size: NA
CDR3 DNA: TGTGCCAGCAGTGAAGCGAGGGACAGGGCTAATGAAAAACTGTTTTTT
CDR3 protein: CASSEARDRANEKLFF

D gene: NA
CDR3 length: 16
J gene: TRBJ2-2
V gene: TRBV25-1
clone size: NA
CDR3 DNA: TGTGCCAGCAGTTCCCGAGGGGGGAGTCTAAGGGCGGAGCTGTTTTTT
CDR3 protein: CASSSRGGSLRAELFF

D gene: NA
CDR3 length: 15
J gene: TRBJ2-5
V gene: TRBV7-8
clone size: NA
CDR3 DNA: TGTGCCAGCGGGTCCGGGGCGCGAAATGAAGAGACCCAGTACTTC
CDR3 protein: CASGSGARNEETQYF

D gene: NA
CDR3 length: 14
J gene: TRBJ2-5
V gene: TRBV11-3
clone size: NA
CDR3 DNA: TGTGCCAGCAGCTTAGATAACAACCAAGAGACCCAGTACTTC
CDR3 protein: CASSLDNNQETQYF

D gene: NA
CDR3 length: 14
J gene: TRBJ2-7
V gene: TRBV5-1
clone size: NA
CDR3 DNA: TGCGCCAGCAGCTTTCGGCAGGGGACGGGCGAGCAGTACTTC
CDR3 protein: CASSFRQGTGEQYF

D gene: TRBD1
CDR3 length: 14
J gene: TRBJ1-1
V gene: TRBV11-2
clone size: NA
CDR3 DNA: TGTGCCAGCAGCGGCCGGGACAGCAACACTGAAGCTTTCTTT
CDR3 protein: CASSGRDSNTEAFF

D gene: NA
CDR3 length: 12
J gene: TRBJ1-1
V gene: TRBV30
clone size: NA
CDR3 DNA: TGTGCCTGCGGCAGGCGTGGCACTGAAGCTTTCTTT
CDR3 protein: CACGRRGTEAFF

D gene: NA
CDR3 length: 16
J gene: TRBJ2-7
V gene: TRBV2
clone size: NA
CDR3 DNA: TGTGCCAGCAGTCCGAACTCCGGGACATCTTTGTACGAGCAGTACTTC
CDR3 protein: CASSPNSGTSLYEQYF